The 21 T cell receptor beta chains listed next were all sequenced from one sample in a study of Ad26.COV2.S vaccination and SARS-CoV-2 variants. Stated treatment: some 19 received Ad26.COV2.S at low or high dose, single or two shots; 5 received placebo; per-sample allocation not given. On day 63 after the first injection, vaccine and placebo recipients gave samples. Repertoires were generated with immunoSEQ multiplex PCR, while TCRdb's copy carries only in-frame clones and drops some. Altogether around 450,000 clones are present, 80% to 90% being singletons, with the ten largest covering under 2%. The material was peripheral blood, obtained in a trial of Ad26.COV2.S vaccine versus placebo. The source of these receptors is a person between 18 and 59 years old who received the Ad26.COV2.S COVID-19 vaccine or a placebo.

The chain links TRBV11-2 to TRBJ2-7, with D possibly TRBD1 on 6 matching bases. The CDR3 sequence is 17 residues long. CDR1 and CDR2 from the germline V gene are SGHAT and FQNNGV. V was clipped by 3 bases and J by 3 bases, with 21 bases between them. CDR3 DNA sequence: TGTGCCAGCAGCTTTGTCGTAAGTGCCGGGACACTCTACGAGCAGTACTTC. Encoded protein: CASSFVVSAGTLYEQYF.

The rearrangement uses TRBV2 and TRBJ1-1, with unresolved D. The V and J ends lost 6 bases and 3 bases respectively, with 8 bases between them. The CDR3 spans 12 residues. Germline assignment: CDR1 SNHLY and CDR2 FYNNEI. Here the CDR3 reads CASRRAYTEAFF. As DNA, the CDR3 is TGTGCCAGCAGGAGGGCCTACACTGAAGCTTTCTTT. Looking up the rest from reference TRBV2 and TRBJ1-1 gives the full variable domain: EPEVTQTPSHQVTQMGQEVILRCVPISNHLYFYWYRQILGQKVEFLVSFYNNEISEKSEIFDDQFSVERPDGSNFTLKIRSTKLEDSAMYFCASRRAYTEAFFGQGTRLTVV.

The chain combines TRBV25-1 with TRBJ2-2; 8 bases match TRBD2. Germline-derived CDR1 and CDR2 are MGHDK and SYGVNS. There are 15 residues in the CDR3. J lost 2 bases, V lost 4 bases, and 3 bases had no gene match. CDR3 sequence (DNA): TGTGCCAGCAGTGCGCTAGCGGGTAACACCGGGGAGCTGTTTTTT. Translated: CASSALAGNTGELFF.

The rearrangement uses TRBV27 and TRBJ2-1, with D tentatively TRBD2 (7 bases). Germline V gene lookup returns CDR1 MNHEY and CDR2 SMNVEV (reference sequence). Trimming pared 8 bases from V and 9 bases from J, leaving 26 bases between. The CDR3 has 16 residues. DNA for the CDR3: TGTGCCAGCTCCCTTGGGGGGCGGGGGCCAGACACTGAGCAGTTCTTC. Protein sequence: CASSLGGRGPDTEQFF.

This clone was found once. The V gene is TRBV4-1, the J gene TRBJ2-2; 8 nucleotides align to TRBD2. Germline values: CDR1 MGHRA, CDR2 YSYEKL. The V gene end was trimmed by 4 bases and the J gene end by 4 bases; junction bases not matched to a gene: 5. The CDR3 extends over 15 amino acids. The CDR3 DNA reads TGCGCCAGCAGCCTAGCGGGAACGGTCACCGGGGAGCTGTTTTTT. Translating gives CASSLAGTVTGELFF.

This clone appeared a single time. This chain links TRBV7-2 with TRBJ2-1; D ambiguous. The ends were cut back, 1 base at V and 5 bases at J, with 12 bases in the middle. Germline V gives CDR1 SGHTA, CDR2 FQGNSA. CDR3 size: 15 residues. The CDR3 reads CASSLVWQPNNEQFF. CDR3 DNA sequence: TGTGCCAGCAGCTTAGTTTGGCAGCCCAACAATGAGCAGTTCTTC.

The genes are TRBV10-2 and TRBJ2-7; no firm D call. Trimming took off 9 bases at V and 0 bases at J, with 18 bases between the two ends. CDR1 and CDR2 from the germline V gene are WSHSY and SAAADI. This CDR3 has 15 amino acids. CDR3 nucleotide sequence: TGCGCCAGTCAGGTAGGGCAGGCCCGCTCCTACGAGCAGTACTTC. This translates into CASQVGQARSYEQYF.

V and J are TRBV11-2 and TRBJ1-4; D may be TRBD1 (6 bases). From germline, CDR1 is SGHAT and CDR2 FQNNGV. V shed 5 bases and J shed 7 bases, with 17 bases lying between them. The CDR3 is 15 residues long. For the CDR3, the DNA is TGTGCCAGCAGCCGGCACCGGACAGCCACTGAAAAACTGTTTTTT. Translation: CASSRHRTATEKLFF.

This chain connects TRBV5-1 to TRBJ2-3, with 15 nucleotides matching TRBD2. This CDR3 has 16 amino acids. Per germline, CDR1 SGHRS and CDR2 YFSETQ. V was pared by 4 bases and J by 4 bases, with 4 bases of the junction left unmatched. The CDR3 loop reads CASSRGLAGGADTQYF. DNA for the CDR3: TGCGCCAGCAGCAGGGGACTAGCGGGAGGCGCAGATACGCAGTATTTT.

Regarding this clone: At one of its ends the junction is not consistent with the germline gene, which may arise from a read error. The V gene is TRBV27, the J gene TRBJ2-3; weak D call: TRBD1 (6 bases). The CDR3 runs 15 residues. CDR1 is MNHEY and CDR2 is SMNVEV in the germline V gene (reference sequence). The CDR3 loop reads CASSLMGARADTQYF. CDR3 DNA sequence: TGTGCCAGTAGTTTAATGGGGGCCAGGGCAGATACGCAGTATTTT.

The chain joins TRBV29-1 to TRBJ2-2, with 8 nucleotides matching TRBD1. The CDR3 length is 14 residues. The ends lost 4 bases at V and 2 bases at J; junction bases unmatched: 3. Germline CDR1 is SQVTM and CDR2 is ANQGSEA. As DNA, the CDR3 is TGCAGCGTTGTGACAGGGGTCAACACCGGGGAGCTGTTTTTT. It yields the protein CSVVTGVNTGELFF.

The chain uses TRBV6-5 and TRBJ2-7; TRBD1 matches 7 bases. The CDR3 loop spans 13 amino acids. Germline CDR1 reads MNHEY; CDR2 reads SVGAGI. V shed 8 bases, J shed 2 bases, and the junction held 6 bases outside the gene matches. CDR3 amino acids: CASGTEVPYEQYF. In nucleotides, the CDR3 is TGTGCCAGCGGGACAGAAGTACCCTACGAGCAGTACTTC.

The chain links TRBV5-5 to TRBJ2-2; D gene uncertain. V was shortened by 4 bases and J by 4 bases, with 14 bases between the two germline ends. Germline CDR1 and CDR2: SGHKS and YYEKEE (reference sequence). This CDR3 spans 15 amino acids. Here the CDR3 reads CASSPELSPTGELFF. The DNA for the CDR3 is TGTGCCAGCAGCCCGGAACTTAGCCCCACCGGGGAGCTGTTTTTT. The full variable domain, with the rest looked up from reference TRBV5-5 and TRBJ2-2, is DAGVTQSPTHLIKTRGQQVTLRCSPISGHKSVSWYQQVLGQGPQFIFQYYEKEERGRGNFPDRFSARQFPNYSSELNVNALLLGDSALYLCASSPELSPTGELFFGEGSRLTVL.

This rearrangement joins TRBV6-2 or TRBV6-3 to TRBJ1-5; no definite D call. This CDR3 is built from 20 residues. V dropped 4 bases and J dropped 3 bases, with 28 bases sitting between them. CDR1 and CDR2 from the germline V gene are MNHEY and SVGEGT. The CDR3, as DNA: TGTGCCAGCAGTTTAACGGCCATAGCCAGGCCGGTTGGGCACAATCAGCCCCAGCATTTT. Translation gives CASSLTAIARPVGHNQPQHF.

This chain connects TRBV7-8 to TRBJ2-7, with TRBD2 identical over 14 bases. Germline CDR1 is SGHVS and CDR2 is FQNEAQ. Unmatched junction bases numbered 7, after V lost 5 bases and J lost 1 base. CDR3 length: 17 residues. The DNA of the CDR3 is TGTGCCAGCAGCCGAGGACTAGCGGGGGGACAATCCTACGAGCAGTACTTC. Protein sequence: CASSRGLAGGQSYEQYF. Drawing the rest from reference TRBV7-8 and TRBJ2-7, the complete variable domain is GAGVSQSPRYKVAKRGQDVALRCDPISGHVSLFWYQQALGQGPEFLTYFQNEAQLDKSGLPSDRFFAERPEGSVSTLKIQRTQQEDSAVYLCASSRGLAGGQSYEQYFGPGTRLTVT.

The chain carries TRBV7-9 and TRBJ2-5; TRBD1 might be the D (5 bases). V was shortened by 4 bases and J by 0 bases, with 12 bases between the two germline ends. The CDR3 consists of 15 residues. Per the germline V gene, CDR1 is SEHNR and CDR2 is FQNEAQ (reference sequence). The CDR3 is CASSSRTPNQETQYF. The CDR3 DNA is TGTGCCAGCAGCTCGCGGACACCCAACCAAGAGACCCAGTACTTC.

The gene calls are TRBV2 and TRBJ2-1; 16 bases are shared with TRBD2. V shed 7 bases and J 0 bases; nucleotides not matched to a gene: 12. This CDR3 is 20 amino acids long. Germline V gene lookup returns CDR1 SNHLY and CDR2 FYNNEI. The chain's CDR3 is CASNSGTSGGEASSYNEQFF. As DNA, the CDR3 is TGTGCCAGCAACTCCGGGACTAGCGGGGGGGAAGCAAGCTCCTACAATGAGCAGTTCTTC.

This chain joins TRBV19 and TRBJ2-1, with 9 nucleotides matching TRBD2. Germline assignment: CDR1 LNHDA and CDR2 SQIVND (reference sequence). The junction had 10 bases not matched to a gene; V was cut back by 5 bases and J by 8 bases. CDR3 length equals 15 residues. The CDR3 DNA reads as TGTGCCAGTAGTCTCCCTAGCGGGGCTTCCTATGAGCAGTTCTTC. It is translated as CASSLPSGASYEQFF.

The genes are TRBV7-4 and TRBJ2-3; D possibly corresponds to TRBD1 (5 bases). Trimming removed 3 bases from V and 3 bases from J, with 10 bases in between. This CDR3 comprises 14 residues. Germline loops: CDR1 SGHVT, CDR2 SQSDAQ. Here the CDR3 DNA reads TGTGCCAGCAGCTTTGAGAACAGGACAGATACGCAGTATTTT. Protein product: CASSFENRTDTQYF.

V is TRBV18 and J is TRBJ2-7; 8 positions agree with TRBD2. The CDR3 spans 15 residues. The junction had 7 bases not matched to a gene; V was cut back by 1 base and J by 5 bases. Germline V gives CDR1 KGHSH, CDR2 LQKENI. CDR3 protein: CASSPLAGTDHEQYF. CDR3 nucleotides: TGTGCCAGCTCACCACTAGCGGGAACCGACCACGAGCAGTACTTC.

V is TRBV3-1 (or the pseudogene TRBV3-2) and J is TRBJ2-7; a weak D match, TRBD2 (6 bases). This CDR3 region has 13 residues. Trimming shortened V by 8 bases and J by 2 bases, and 13 bases separated the two germline ends. Germline loops: CDR1 LGHDT, CDR2 YNNKEL (reference sequence). The CDR3 loop reads CASSVSGPYEQYF. The DNA of the CDR3 is TGTGCCAGCTCGGTTAGCGGACCCTACGAGCAGTACTTC.